The 6 T cell receptor beta chains below come from one sample, sequenced in a study of Ad26.COV2.S vaccination and SARS-CoV-2 variants. Treatment of the sample: roughly 18 received Ad26.COV2.S at low or high dose, single or two shots; roughly five received placebo; per-sample allocation not given. Samples were taken on day 63 after the first vaccine or placebo injection. Using immunoSEQ multiplex PCR, the repertoire was profiled, and TCRdb retains in-frame clones only, with some absent. Among around 370,000 clones listed, approximately 81% were seen once. The material sequenced was peripheral blood, taken in a trial of Ad26.COV2.S vaccine versus placebo. The source of these receptors is a person aged 18-60 years who received the Ad26.COV2.S COVID-19 vaccine or a placebo.

This sequence joins TRBV7-2 and TRBJ1-5, with a weak D call TRBD1 (6 bases). The V end was cut by 1 base, the J end by 0 bases, with 13 bases between. The V gene's germline CDR1 is SGHTA and CDR2 FQGNSA. The CDR3 spans 17 residues. As DNA, the CDR3 is TGTGCCAGCAGCTTAGGCCGGGACATCTATAGCAATCAGCCCCAGCATTTT. It specifies CASSLGRDIYSNQPQHF.

The rearrangement links TRBV15 to TRBJ2-3; TRBD2 matches at 9 bases. The CDR3 runs to 18 residues. J gave up 6 bases and V 0 bases, and 13 bases lay outside the gene matches. Germline V gene data show CDR1 as LNHNV and CDR2 as YYDKDF (reference sequence). CDR3: CATSRDLPRRGGEDTQYF. As DNA, the CDR3 is TGTGCCACCAGCAGAGATTTGCCCAGGCGGGGGGGTGAGGATACGCAGTATTTT. Looking up the rest from reference TRBV15 and TRBJ2-3 gives the full variable domain: DAMVIQNPRYQVTQFGKPVTLSCSQTLNHNVMYWYQQKSSQAPKLLFHYYDKDFNNEADTPDNFQSRRPNTSFCFLDIRSPGLGDTAMYLCATSRDLPRRGGEDTQYFGPGTRLTVL.

The chain joins TRBV6-5 to TRBJ1-2; 7 bases match TRBD1. Germline assignment: CDR1 MNHEY and CDR2 SVGAGI. This CDR3 is 14 amino acids long. With V trimmed by 6 bases and J by 7 bases, 11 bases remained unmatched. Here the CDR3 DNA reads TGTGCCAGCAGGGGATCGGGACAGATTCTTGGCTACACCTTC. This encodes CASRGSGQILGYTF.

V is TRBV5-1 and J is TRBJ1-1, with a weak D call TRBD1 (5 bases). V lost 2 bases and J lost 3, with 14 bases in between. Germline V gene lookup returns CDR1 SGHRS and CDR2 YFSETQ. This CDR3 is built from 15 residues. CDR3 amino acids: CASSFQPGTHTEAFF. The CDR3 region has the DNA TGCGCCAGCAGCTTTCAGCCCGGGACCCACACTGAAGCTTTCTTT.

The genes are TRBV4-1 and TRBJ2-7; D remains unclear. Germline V gene data show CDR1 as MGHRA and CDR2 as YSYEKL. CDR3 length: 15 residues. V dropped 4 bases and J dropped 2 bases, with 15 bases sitting between them. The CDR3 DNA follows: TGCGCCAGCAGCCCCGGGTCCGGGCTCACCTACGAGCAGTACTTC. It encodes CASSPGSGLTYEQYF.

The chain couples TRBV10-1 to TRBJ2-3; 8 nucleotides line up with TRBD2. Germline trimming cut 5 bases from V and 3 bases from J; bases unmatched to any gene: 7. The CDR3 consists of 15 residues. Germline loops: CDR1 WNHNN, CDR2 SYGVQD (reference sequence). CDR3 in amino acids: CASSTGTRSTDTQYF. The CDR3 DNA is TGCGCCAGCAGTACCGGGACTAGATCTACAGATACGCAGTATTTT.